This T cell receptor beta chain was documented in a study of brain T cells in children with intractable seizures. TCRdb keeps only in-frame clones here, not all; method: immunoSEQ multiplex PCR. The sample shows some 64,000 clones, approximately 95% of them seen only once. Per germline, CDR1 SGHVS and CDR2 FQNEAQ. The ends lost 5 bases at V and 6 bases at J; junction bases unmatched: 4. The length of the CDR3 is 15 residues. The sequence was obtained from a boy under three years old with focal cortical dysplasia and intractable seizures. The sample in question was peripheral blood, obtained at surgery. The V and J genes are TRBV7-8 and TRBJ2-3, with 14 bases matching TRBD2. In nucleotides, the CDR3 is TGTGCCAGCAGCCCGACTAGCGGGAGGGGGGATACGCAGTATTTT. Translation: CASSPTSGRGDTQYF.